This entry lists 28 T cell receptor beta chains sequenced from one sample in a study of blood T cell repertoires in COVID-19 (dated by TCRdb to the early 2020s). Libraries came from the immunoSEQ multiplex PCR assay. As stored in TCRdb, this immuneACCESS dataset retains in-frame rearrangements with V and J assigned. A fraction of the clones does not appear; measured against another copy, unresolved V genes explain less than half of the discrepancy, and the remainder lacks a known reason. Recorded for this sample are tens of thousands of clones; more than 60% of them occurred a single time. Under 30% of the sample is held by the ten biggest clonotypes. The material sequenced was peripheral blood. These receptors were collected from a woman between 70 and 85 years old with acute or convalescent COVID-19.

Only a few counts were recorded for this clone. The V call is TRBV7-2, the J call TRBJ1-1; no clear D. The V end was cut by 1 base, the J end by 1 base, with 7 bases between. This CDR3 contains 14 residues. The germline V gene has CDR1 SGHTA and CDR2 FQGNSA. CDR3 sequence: CASSLVWQNTEAFF. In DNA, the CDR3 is TGTGCCAGCAGCTTAGTATGGCAGAACACTGAAGCTTTCTTT.

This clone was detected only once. The DNA of the CDR3 is TGTGCCAGCTCACCAAGCCTCCCTGATAATTCACCCCTCCACTTT. Its protein is CASSPSLPDNSPLHF. The chain recombines TRBV18 with TRBJ1-6; the D is unclear. Germline loops: CDR1 KGHSH, CDR2 LQKENI. The CDR3 spans 15 residues. V was clipped by 2 bases and J by 5 bases, with 10 bases between them.

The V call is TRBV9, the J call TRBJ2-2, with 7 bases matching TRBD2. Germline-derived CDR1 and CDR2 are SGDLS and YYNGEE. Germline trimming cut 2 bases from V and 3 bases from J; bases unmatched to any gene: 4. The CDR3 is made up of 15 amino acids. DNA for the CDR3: TGTGCCAGCAGCGTGGACGGGAGGTACACCGGGGAGCTGTTTTTT. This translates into CASSVDGRYTGELFF.

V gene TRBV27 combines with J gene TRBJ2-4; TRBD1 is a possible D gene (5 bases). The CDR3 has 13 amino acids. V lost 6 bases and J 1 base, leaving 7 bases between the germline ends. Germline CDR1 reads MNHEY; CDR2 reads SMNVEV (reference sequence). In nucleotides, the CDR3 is TGTGCCAGCAGATCAGGGGCCAAAAACATTCAGTACTTC. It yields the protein CASRSGAKNIQYF.

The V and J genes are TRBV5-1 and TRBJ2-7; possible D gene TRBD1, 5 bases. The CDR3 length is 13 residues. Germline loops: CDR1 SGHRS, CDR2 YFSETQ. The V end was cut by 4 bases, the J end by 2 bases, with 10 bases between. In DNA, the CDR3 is TGCGCCAGCAGCGCAGGGATCGCCTACGAGCAGTACTTC. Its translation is CASSAGIAYEQYF.

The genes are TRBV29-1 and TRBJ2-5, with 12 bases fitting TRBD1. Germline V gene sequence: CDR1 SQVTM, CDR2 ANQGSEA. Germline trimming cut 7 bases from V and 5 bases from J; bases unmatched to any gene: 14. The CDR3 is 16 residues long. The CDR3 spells CSAGGTGGIVGETQYF. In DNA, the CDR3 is TGCAGCGCCGGGGGGACAGGGGGCATAGTTGGGGAGACCCAGTACTTC.

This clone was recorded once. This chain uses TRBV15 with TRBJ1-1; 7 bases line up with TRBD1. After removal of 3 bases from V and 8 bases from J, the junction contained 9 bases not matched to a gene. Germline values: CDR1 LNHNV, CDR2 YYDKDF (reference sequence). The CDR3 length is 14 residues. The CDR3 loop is CATSRAGQDFEAFF. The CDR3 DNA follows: TGTGCCACCAGCAGGGCAGGACAGGATTTCGAAGCTTTCTTT.

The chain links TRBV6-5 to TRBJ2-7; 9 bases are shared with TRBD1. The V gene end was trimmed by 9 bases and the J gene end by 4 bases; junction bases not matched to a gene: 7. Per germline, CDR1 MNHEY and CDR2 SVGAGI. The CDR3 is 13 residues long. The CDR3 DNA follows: TGTGCCAGTCTCCCGGGACAGGGTTACGAGCAGTACTTC. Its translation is CASLPGQGYEQYF.

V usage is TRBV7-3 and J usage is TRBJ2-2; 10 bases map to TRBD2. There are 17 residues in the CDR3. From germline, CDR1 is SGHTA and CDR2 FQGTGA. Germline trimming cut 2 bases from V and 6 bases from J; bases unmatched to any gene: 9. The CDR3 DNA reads TGTGCCAGCAGCTTAGTAAGGAGCGGGGGGGCCTCCGGGGAGCTGTTTTTT. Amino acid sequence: CASSLVRSGGASGELFF.

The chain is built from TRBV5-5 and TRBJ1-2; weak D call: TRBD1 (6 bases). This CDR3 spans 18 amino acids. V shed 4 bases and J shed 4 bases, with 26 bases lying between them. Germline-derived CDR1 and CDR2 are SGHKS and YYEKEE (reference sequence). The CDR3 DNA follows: TGTGCCAGCAGCCTTGTCCCCCTCGGGTCAGGGGATGGCTATGGCTACACCTTC. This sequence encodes CASSLVPLGSGDGYGYTF. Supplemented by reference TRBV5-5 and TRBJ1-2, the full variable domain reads DAGVTQSPTHLIKTRGQQVTLRCSPISGHKSVSWYQQVLGQGPQFIFQYYEKEERGRGNFPDRFSARQFPNYSSELNVNALLLGDSALYLCASSLVPLGSGDGYGYTFGSGTRLTVV.

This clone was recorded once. This CDR3 is CASSLGTGGLYEQYF. In DNA, the CDR3 is TGCGCCAGCAGCCTGGGGACAGGGGGCCTCTACGAGCAGTACTTC. The chain combines TRBV4-3 with TRBJ2-7, with TRBD1 matching over 12 bases. Germline CDR1 and CDR2: LGHNA and YSLEER. Unmatched junction bases numbered 4, after V lost 4 bases and J lost 3 bases. The CDR3 loop spans 15 amino acids.

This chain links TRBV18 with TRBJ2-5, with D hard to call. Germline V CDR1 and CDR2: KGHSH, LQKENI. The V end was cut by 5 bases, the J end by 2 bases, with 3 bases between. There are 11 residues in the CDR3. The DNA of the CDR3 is TGTGCCAGCTCAACTCAAGAGACCCAGTACTTC. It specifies CASSTQETQYF.

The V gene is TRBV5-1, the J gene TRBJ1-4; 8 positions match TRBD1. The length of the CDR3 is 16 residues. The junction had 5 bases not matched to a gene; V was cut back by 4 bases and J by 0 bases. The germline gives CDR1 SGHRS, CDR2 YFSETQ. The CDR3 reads CASSLGQGTTNEKLFF. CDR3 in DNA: TGCGCCAGCAGCCTCGGACAGGGAACAACTAATGAAAAACTGTTTTTT.

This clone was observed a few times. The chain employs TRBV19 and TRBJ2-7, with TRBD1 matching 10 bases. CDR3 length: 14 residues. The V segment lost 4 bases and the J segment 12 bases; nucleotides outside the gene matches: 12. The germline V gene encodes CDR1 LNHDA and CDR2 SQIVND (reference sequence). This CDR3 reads CASSTTGTGDRMYF. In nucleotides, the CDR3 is TGTGCCAGTAGTACAACCGGGACAGGGGATCGTATGTACTTC. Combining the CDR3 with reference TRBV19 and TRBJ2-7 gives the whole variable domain DGGITQSPKYLFRKEGQNVTLSCEQNLNHDAMYWYRQDPGQGLRLIYYSQIVNDFQKGDIAEGYSVSREKKESFPLTVTSAQKNPTAFYLCASSTTGTGDRMYFGPGTRLTVT.

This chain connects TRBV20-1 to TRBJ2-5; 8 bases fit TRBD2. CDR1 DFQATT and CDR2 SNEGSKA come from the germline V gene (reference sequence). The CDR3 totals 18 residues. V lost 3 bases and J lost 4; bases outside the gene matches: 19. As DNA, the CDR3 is TGCAGTGCTAGTACCCCGGTCAGAGCGGGAGCTTGGGGAGAGACCCAGTACTTC. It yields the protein CSASTPVRAGAWGETQYF.

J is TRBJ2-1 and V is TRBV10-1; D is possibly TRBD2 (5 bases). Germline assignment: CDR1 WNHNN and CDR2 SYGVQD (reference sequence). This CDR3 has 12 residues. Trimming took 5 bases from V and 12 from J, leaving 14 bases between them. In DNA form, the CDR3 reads TGCGCCAGCAGTCCCCGGGGTTTAAGGCAGTTCTTC. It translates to CASSPRGLRQFF.

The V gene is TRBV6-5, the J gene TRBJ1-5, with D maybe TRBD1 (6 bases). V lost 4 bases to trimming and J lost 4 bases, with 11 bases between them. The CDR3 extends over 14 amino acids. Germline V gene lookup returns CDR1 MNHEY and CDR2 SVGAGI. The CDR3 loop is CASSFTGSNQPQHF. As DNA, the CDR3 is TGTGCCAGCAGTTTTACAGGGTCTAATCAGCCCCAGCATTTT.

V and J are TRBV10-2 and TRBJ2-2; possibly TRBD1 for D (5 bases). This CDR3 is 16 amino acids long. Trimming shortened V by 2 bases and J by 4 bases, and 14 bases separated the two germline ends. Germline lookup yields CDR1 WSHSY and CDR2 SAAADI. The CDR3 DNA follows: TGCGCCAGCAGTGAGCAGGGCAGCGCTATCACCGGGGAGCTGTTTTTT. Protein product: CASSEQGSAITGELFF.

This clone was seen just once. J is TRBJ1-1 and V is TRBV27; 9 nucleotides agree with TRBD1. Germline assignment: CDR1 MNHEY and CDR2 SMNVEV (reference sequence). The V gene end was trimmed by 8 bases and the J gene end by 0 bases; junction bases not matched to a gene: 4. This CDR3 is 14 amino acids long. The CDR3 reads CASRDRALNTEAFF. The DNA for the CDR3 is TGTGCCAGCCGGGACAGGGCTCTGAACACTGAAGCTTTCTTT.

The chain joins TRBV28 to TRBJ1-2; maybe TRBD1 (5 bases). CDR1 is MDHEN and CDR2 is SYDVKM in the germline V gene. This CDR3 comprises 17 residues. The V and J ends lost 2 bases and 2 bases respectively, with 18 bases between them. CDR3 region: CASSLGLQGSLNYGYTF. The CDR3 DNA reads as TGTGCCAGCAGTTTAGGTTTGCAGGGAAGCCTAAACTATGGCTACACCTTC.

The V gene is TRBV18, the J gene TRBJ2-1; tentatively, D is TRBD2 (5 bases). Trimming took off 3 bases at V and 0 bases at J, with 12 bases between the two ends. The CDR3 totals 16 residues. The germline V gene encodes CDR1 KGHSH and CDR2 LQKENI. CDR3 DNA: TGTGCCAGCTCACCCCCTAGCACACGCTCCTACAATGAGCAGTTCTTC. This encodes CASSPPSTRSYNEQFF.

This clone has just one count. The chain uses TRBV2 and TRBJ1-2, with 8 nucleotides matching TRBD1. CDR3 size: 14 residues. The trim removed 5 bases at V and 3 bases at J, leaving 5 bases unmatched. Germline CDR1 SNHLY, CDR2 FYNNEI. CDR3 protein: CASSSGGAYYGYTF. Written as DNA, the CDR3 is TGTGCCAGCAGTTCAGGGGGCGCTTACTATGGCTACACCTTC.

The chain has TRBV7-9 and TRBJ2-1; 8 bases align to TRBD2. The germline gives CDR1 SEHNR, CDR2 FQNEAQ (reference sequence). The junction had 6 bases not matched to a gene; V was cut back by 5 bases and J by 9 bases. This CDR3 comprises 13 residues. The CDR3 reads CASSVGLVGEQFF. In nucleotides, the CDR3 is TGTGCCAGCAGCGTGGGACTAGTGGGTGAGCAGTTCTTC.

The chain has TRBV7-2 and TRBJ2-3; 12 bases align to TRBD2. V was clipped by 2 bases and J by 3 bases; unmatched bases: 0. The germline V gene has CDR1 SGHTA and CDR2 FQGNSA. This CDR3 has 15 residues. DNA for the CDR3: TGTGCCAGCAGCTTACTAGCGGGGGGGACAGATACGCAGTATTTT. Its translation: CASSLLAGGTDTQYF.

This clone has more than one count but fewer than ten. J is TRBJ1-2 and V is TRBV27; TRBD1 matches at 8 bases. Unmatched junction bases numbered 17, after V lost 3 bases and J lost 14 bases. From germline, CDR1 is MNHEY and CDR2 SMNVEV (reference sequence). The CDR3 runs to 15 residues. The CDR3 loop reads CASSLSVRQGKILTF. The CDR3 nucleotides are TGTGCCAGCAGTTTGTCCGTTAGACAGGGGAAAATCTTGACCTTC.

The CDR3 DNA follows: TGTGCCAGCAGCTTAAGGCTAGCGGGACGGGAGCAGTTCTTC. Its protein product is CASSLRLAGREQFF. V usage is TRBV7-9 and J usage is TRBJ2-1; 9 bases are shared with TRBD2. This CDR3 is 14 amino acids long. V was clipped by 2 bases and J by 10 bases; unmatched bases: 6. The V gene's germline CDR1 is SEHNR and CDR2 FQNEAQ (reference sequence).

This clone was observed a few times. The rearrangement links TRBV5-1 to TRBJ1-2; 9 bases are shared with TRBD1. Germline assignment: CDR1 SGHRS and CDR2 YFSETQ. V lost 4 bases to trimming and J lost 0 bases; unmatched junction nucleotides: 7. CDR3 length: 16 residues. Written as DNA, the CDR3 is TGCGCCAGCAGCCCGGGACAGGGAAGAGCTAACTATGGCTACACCTTC. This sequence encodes CASSPGQGRANYGYTF.

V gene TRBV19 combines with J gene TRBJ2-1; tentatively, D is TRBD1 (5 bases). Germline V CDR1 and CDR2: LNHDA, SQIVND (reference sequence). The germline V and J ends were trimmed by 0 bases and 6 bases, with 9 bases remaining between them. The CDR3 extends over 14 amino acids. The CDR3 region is CASSIDRQINEQFF. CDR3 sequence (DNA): TGTGCCAGTAGTATAGATCGACAGATCAATGAGCAGTTCTTC.